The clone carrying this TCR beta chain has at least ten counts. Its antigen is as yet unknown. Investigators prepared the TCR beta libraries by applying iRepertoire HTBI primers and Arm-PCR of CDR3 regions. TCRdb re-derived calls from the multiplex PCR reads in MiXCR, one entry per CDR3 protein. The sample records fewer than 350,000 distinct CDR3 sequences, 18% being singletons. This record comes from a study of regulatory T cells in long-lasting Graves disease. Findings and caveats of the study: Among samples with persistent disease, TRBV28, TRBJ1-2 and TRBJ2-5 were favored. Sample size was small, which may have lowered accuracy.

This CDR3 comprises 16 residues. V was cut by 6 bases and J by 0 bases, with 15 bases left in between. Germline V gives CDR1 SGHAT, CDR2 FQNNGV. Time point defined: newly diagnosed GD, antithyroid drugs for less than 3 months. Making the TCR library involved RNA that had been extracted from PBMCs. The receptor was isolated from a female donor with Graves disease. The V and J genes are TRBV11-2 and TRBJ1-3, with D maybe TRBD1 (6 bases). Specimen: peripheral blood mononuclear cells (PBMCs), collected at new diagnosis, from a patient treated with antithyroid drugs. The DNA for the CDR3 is TGTGCCAGCAGTCGTACCAGGGGAATCTCTGGAAACACCATATATTTT. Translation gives CASSRTRGISGNTIYF.